The present entry profiles one TCR beta chain with its context. Its matching antigen is unknown. Deletions cut 0 bases from V and 3 bases from J, with 8 bases between. The CDR3 has 14 residues. Per the germline V gene, CDR1 is LGHNA and CDR2 is YNFKEQ. What was sequenced were expressed TCRB transcripts, since all of the isolated RNA had been reverse transcribed. Measured with immunoSEQ multiplex PCR; TCRdb has only the in-frame clones, and not every one. Here the sample spans 200,000 to 250,000 clones, around 68% being singletons. This record belongs to a study of beta chain features in type 1 diabetes. Study observations and caveats: Significant though moderate, a shortening of TCRB CDR3s appeared in all four CD4+ subsets of Type 1 diabetes patients. Patients with type 1 diabetes showed fewer VDJ junction insertions and more deletions.

The TCR comes from a man aged 25-45 years in good health. V is TRBV4-2 and J is TRBJ2-5, with D perhaps TRBD2 (5 bases). Sequencing was performed on naive CD4+ T cells from blood. CDR3 coding DNA: TGTGCCAGCAGCCAAGATCCGAGGGAAGAGACCCAGTACTTC. It specifies CASSQDPREETQYF.